The present T cell receptor beta chain was sequenced within a study of cytomegalovirus exposure and HLA in healthy donors. Study findings and constraints: Most TCRs appeared rarely, but some public TCRs recurred in many donors. Only CMV serostatus was available as immune exposure information.

CDR3 size: 13 residues. Germline V gene lookup returns CDR1 SEHNR and CDR2 FQNEAQ (reference sequence). V lost 5 bases and J lost 8, with 13 bases in between. Unrecorded immune exposure was likely among donors, who were nominally healthy when sampled. Primers included in the PCR were 60 Vbeta and 13 Jbeta primers. Measured with immunoSEQ multiplex PCR; TCRdb has only the in-frame clones, and not every one. The sample lists some 200,000 clones; around 86% were seen once. On this clone: Antigen specificity is unknown.

The TCR was taken from a man between 45 and 60 years old in good health and CMV-seronegative. Sequenced input: PBMCs. This sequence joins TRBV7-9 and TRBJ2-1; perhaps TRBD1 as D (6 bases). DNA of the CDR3: TGTGCCAGCAGCCTTACTAACAGGGATGAGCAGTTCTTC. Protein product: CASSLTNRDEQFF.